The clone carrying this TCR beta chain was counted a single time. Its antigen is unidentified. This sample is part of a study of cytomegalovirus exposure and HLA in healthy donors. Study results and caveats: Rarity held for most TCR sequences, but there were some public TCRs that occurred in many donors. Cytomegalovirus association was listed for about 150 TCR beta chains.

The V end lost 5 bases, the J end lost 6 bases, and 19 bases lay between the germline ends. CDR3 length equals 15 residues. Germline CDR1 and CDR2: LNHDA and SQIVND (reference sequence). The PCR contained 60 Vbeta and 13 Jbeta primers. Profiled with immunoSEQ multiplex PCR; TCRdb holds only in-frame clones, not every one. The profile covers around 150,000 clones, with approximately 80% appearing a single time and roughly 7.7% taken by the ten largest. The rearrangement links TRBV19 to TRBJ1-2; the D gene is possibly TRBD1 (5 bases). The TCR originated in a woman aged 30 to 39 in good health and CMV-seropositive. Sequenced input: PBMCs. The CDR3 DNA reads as TGTGCCAGTAGTTTCGGGACCTGGGGGGGAGATGGCTACACCTTC. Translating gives CASSFGTWGGDGYTF.